These 24 T cell receptor beta chains were all obtained from the same sample, sequenced in a study of cytomegalovirus exposure and HLA in healthy donors (dated by TCRdb to the late 2010s). The method behind the library was the immunoSEQ multiplex PCR assay. TCRdb's version of the immuneACCESS table is confined to in-frame rearrangements and falls short of the full clone set. An unresolved V gene accounts for under half of the shortfall where checked; the remainder is of unknown origin. Counted in this sample were tens of thousands of clones; about 90% of them appeared once. 3.8% of the sample comes from the top ten. Sequenced: PBMCs. The source is a woman between 18 and 29 years old in good health and CMV-seropositive.

This chain links TRBV4-3 with TRBJ2-3; 7 bases map to TRBD1. The CDR3 has 17 residues. Germline V gives CDR1 LGHNA, CDR2 YSLEER. V was clipped by 3 bases and J by 6 bases; unmatched bases: 15. The CDR3 nucleotides read TGCGCCAGCAGCCATGACCCTGCAGGGGGTCTATTGGATACGCAGTATTTT. Translating it yields CASSHDPAGGLLDTQYF.

This clone has only one observation. The chain recombines TRBV7-9 with TRBJ2-5, with a possible D match to TRBD1 (6 bases). Germline V gene lookup returns CDR1 SEHNR and CDR2 FQNEAQ (reference sequence). V was cut by 5 bases and J by 1 base, with 20 bases left in between. The CDR3 sequence is 17 residues long. CDR3 bases: TGTGCCAGCAGCGAGGGCGGTGGGACACGAGGCCAAGAGACCCAGTACTTC. Translating it yields CASSEGGGTRGQETQYF.

The genes are TRBV7-2 and TRBJ1-5, with a possible D match to TRBD1 (6 bases). V lost 5 bases, J lost 0 bases, and 14 bases lay in between. Germline loops: CDR1 SGHTA, CDR2 FQGNSA. The CDR3 contains 16 residues. The CDR3 region is CASSPTTGISNQPQHF. The DNA of the CDR3 is TGTGCCAGCAGCCCAACTACAGGGATTAGCAATCAGCCCCAGCATTTT.

This rearrangement joins TRBV7-9 to TRBJ1-6; possibly TRBD1 for D (6 bases). The germline gives CDR1 SEHNR, CDR2 FQNEAQ (reference sequence). The CDR3 has 17 amino acids. V was cut by 1 base and J by 0 bases, with 10 bases left in between. The CDR3 here is CASSLEGGSSYNSPLHF. For the CDR3, the DNA is TGTGCCAGCAGCTTAGAGGGGGGGAGCTCCTATAATTCACCCCTCCACTTT. The variable domain in full, completed from reference TRBV7-9 and TRBJ1-6, reads DTGVSQNPRHKITKRGQNVTFRCDPISEHNRLYWYRQTLGQGPEFLTYFQNEAQLEKSRLLSDRFSAERPKGSFSTLEIQRTEQGDSAMYLCASSLEGGSSYNSPLHFGNGTRLTVT.

The chain couples TRBV5-1 to TRBJ2-1; D is perhaps TRBD2 (6 bases). Germline lookup yields CDR1 SGHRS and CDR2 YFSETQ. The V gene lost 1 base and the J gene lost 0 bases, with 14 bases spanning the gap. This CDR3 comprises 17 residues. CDR3 nucleotide sequence: TGCGCCAGCAGCTTGAGGAGGGGATTCAGCTCCTACAATGAGCAGTTCTTC. Its protein is CASSLRRGFSSYNEQFF.

The chain recombines TRBV30 with TRBJ2-1; maybe TRBD2 (5 bases). Between the trimmed V and J ends, which lost 0 bases and 7 bases, there was a span of 16 bases. Germline CDR1 reads GTSNPN; CDR2 reads SVGIG (reference sequence). The CDR3 is 15 residues long. CDR3 bases: TGTGCCTGGAGTGTGTGGACTGGTAGTTGGAATGAGCAGTTCTTC. Its protein is CAWSVWTGSWNEQFF.

The J gene is TRBJ2-2, the V gene TRBV6-6; 7 positions match TRBD1. V gave up 7 bases and J gave up 1 base; unmatched junction bases: 6. Germline V gene data show CDR1 as MNHNY and CDR2 as SVGAGI (reference sequence). This CDR3 spans 15 amino acids. The CDR3 DNA is TGTGCCAGCAATCCGACAGGGTTGAACACCGGGGAGCTGTTTTTT. Translation gives CASNPTGLNTGELFF.

The CDR3 nucleotides read TGTGCCAGCAGTCCAGGGAGGACTAGCGGGGTCCCCTACGAGCAGTACTTC. It specifies CASSPGRTSGVPYEQYF. The V call is TRBV27, the J call TRBJ2-7; 12 nucleotides align to TRBD2. The germline V gene encodes CDR1 MNHEY and CDR2 SMNVEV (reference sequence). Unmatched junction bases numbered 10, after V lost 5 bases and J lost 2 bases. The CDR3 is made up of 17 amino acids.

This rearrangement joins TRBV7-9 to TRBJ2-1, with 14 nucleotides matching TRBD2. This CDR3 contains 18 residues. Germline lookup yields CDR1 SEHNR and CDR2 FQNEAQ (reference sequence). With V trimmed by 5 bases and J by 6 bases, 12 bases remained unmatched. CDR3 residues: CASSAPGLAGVLANEQFF. The CDR3 region has the DNA TGTGCCAGCAGCGCACCGGGACTAGCGGGAGTTTTGGCCAATGAGCAGTTCTTC.

This clone showed up just a few times. This rearrangement joins TRBV6-5 to TRBJ2-3, with D possibly TRBD2 on 7 matching bases. The CDR3 spans 14 residues. Looked up from germline, CDR1 is MNHEY and CDR2 is SVGAGI. Deletions cut 2 bases from V and 2 bases from J, with 8 bases between. The DNA for the CDR3 is TGTGCCAGCAGTTACGGGGGGGCCACAGATACGCAGTATTTT. Translated, it gives CASSYGGATDTQYF.

The chain uses TRBV7-2 and TRBJ1-2; D is perhaps TRBD1 (6 bases). The length of the CDR3 is 14 residues. CDR1 and CDR2 (germline): SGHTA, FQGNSA. V lost 8 bases to trimming and J lost 0 bases, with 13 bases between them. CDR3 sequence (DNA): TGTGCCAGCTCCGACAGGAGAGCTAACTATGGCTACACCTTC. Translated, it gives CASSDRRANYGYTF.

The chain recombines TRBV18 with TRBJ1-6, with a tentative D call TRBD1 (5 bases). The V and J ends lost 3 bases and 0 bases respectively, with 12 bases between them. Germline loops: CDR1 KGHSH, CDR2 LQKENI. The CDR3 covers 17 residues. The CDR3 region is CASSPQQVGSYNSPLHF. The CDR3 nucleotides are TGTGCCAGCTCACCCCAACAGGTTGGCTCCTATAATTCACCCCTCCACTTT.

This clone has only a few counts. This chain joins TRBV5-3 and TRBJ1-2; a weak D match, TRBD1 (5 bases). TRBV5-3 counts as an open reading frame of uncertain function. The ends were cut back, 4 bases at V and 3 bases at J, with 13 bases in the middle. This CDR3 contains 14 residues. CDR3: CARSNRQRHYGYTF. CDR3 DNA sequence: TGTGCCAGAAGCAATAGACAGAGACACTATGGCTACACCTTC.

The chain links TRBV19 to TRBJ2-7, with 11 bases lining up with TRBD1. The CDR3 consists of 15 residues. The V gene end was trimmed by 6 bases and the J gene end by 2 bases; junction bases not matched to a gene: 6. Germline loops: CDR1 LNHDA, CDR2 SQIVND (reference sequence). The DNA of the CDR3 is TGTGCCAGTAGCCATGGACAGGGGGCTGCCTACGAGCAGTACTTC. It encodes CASSHGQGAAYEQYF.

The V and J genes are TRBV7-6 and TRBJ2-2; D may be TRBD2 (5 bases). Between the trimmed V and J ends, which lost 6 bases and 2 bases, there was a span of 10 bases. Germline CDR1 is SGHVS and CDR2 is FNYEAQ. CDR3 length equals 14 residues. The CDR3 nucleotides read TGTGCCAGCAGACTAGGGTCCAACACCGGGGAGCTGTTTTTT. It specifies CASRLGSNTGELFF.

The chain has TRBV11-2 and TRBJ2-5, with D perhaps matching TRBD2 (5 bases). The CDR3 extends over 16 amino acids. V dropped 2 bases and J dropped 0 bases, with 13 bases sitting between them. Germline loops: CDR1 SGHAT, CDR2 FQNNGV. The CDR3 DNA reads as TGTGCCAGCAGCTTAAGGCGTCGGGGAAACCAAGAGACCCAGTACTTC. Protein: CASSLRRRGNQETQYF.

The chain has TRBV28 and TRBJ2-7; D gene uncertain. Germline lookup yields CDR1 MDHEN and CDR2 SYDVKM. There are 12 residues in the CDR3. V lost 5 bases and J lost 4, with 9 bases in between. The CDR3 protein is CASSLELYEQYF. CDR3 nucleotide sequence: TGTGCCAGCAGTCTCGAGCTGTACGAGCAGTACTTC. Combining the CDR3 with reference TRBV28 and TRBJ2-7 gives the whole variable domain DVKVTQSSRYLVKRTGEKVFLECVQDMDHENMFWYRQDPGLGLRLIYFSYDVKMKEKGDIPEGYSVSREKKERFSLILESASTNQTSMYLCASSLELYEQYFGPGTRLTVT.

This clone was observed once. The chain has TRBV4-2 and TRBJ1-4; D is ambiguous. Germline loops: CDR1 LGHNA, CDR2 YNFKEQ. CDR3 size: 14 residues. V was clipped by 2 bases and J by 5 bases, with 9 bases between them. Here the CDR3 reads CASSQLLLNEKLFF. In DNA form, the CDR3 reads TGTGCCAGCAGCCAACTCCTACTAAATGAAAAACTGTTTTTT.

This chain uses TRBV6-1 with TRBJ2-1, with 11 bases identical to TRBD2. Germline CDR1 reads MNHNS; CDR2 reads SASEGT. The CDR3 spans 15 residues. J lost 11 bases, V lost 5 bases, and 11 bases had no gene match. The DNA of the CDR3 is TGTGCCAGCAGTCTTAGCGGGGGGGCGCCGGTTAAGCAGTTCTTC. Residues: CASSLSGGAPVKQFF.

The V gene is TRBV12-5, the J gene TRBJ2-1; TRBD2 matches at 9 bases. The ends lost 3 bases at V and 1 base at J; junction bases unmatched: 1. Germline values: CDR1 LGHNT, CDR2 FRNRAP. This CDR3 region has 15 residues. The CDR3 DNA sequence: TGTGCTAGTGGTTTAACTAGCGGGTCCTACAATGAGCAGTTCTTC. Encoded protein: CASGLTSGSYNEQFF.

In regard to this clone: The junction differs from germline at one of its ends, possibly a read error. V and J are TRBV27 and TRBJ2-3, with no clear D. CDR3 length equals 12 residues. Germline V gene lookup returns CDR1 MNHEY and CDR2 SMNVEV (reference sequence). The CDR3 region is CATSPLTDTQYF. Here the CDR3 DNA reads TGTGCCACCAGTCCCCTCACAGATACGCAGTATTTT.

Of note for this clone: One end of the junction varies from germline; a read error may be responsible. V usage is TRBV7-7 and J usage is TRBJ2-3; D call uncertain. Germline V gene lookup returns CDR1 SSHAT and CDR2 FNYEAQ (reference sequence). This CDR3 has 13 amino acids. The chain's CDR3 is CASSLLGTDTQYF. CDR3 DNA: TGTGCTAGCAGCTTACTCGGCACAGATACGCAGTATTTT.

This chain joins TRBV7-3 and TRBJ1-3; no definite D call. The CDR3 extends over 15 amino acids. Germline CDR1 and CDR2: SGHTA and FQGTGA. The V gene lost 2 bases and the J gene lost 0 bases, with 8 bases spanning the gap. This CDR3 reads CASSLPDTSGNTIYF. The CDR3 bases are TGTGCCAGCAGCTTACCTGACACCTCTGGAAACACCATATATTTT.

This chain uses TRBV7-8 with TRBJ1-1; maybe TRBD1 (6 bases). Germline-derived CDR1 and CDR2 are SGHVS and FQNEAQ. Trimming took off 4 bases at V and 5 bases at J, with 17 bases between the two ends. The CDR3 extends over 15 amino acids. CDR3 residues: CASSSTQGYGTEAFF. In DNA, the CDR3 is TGTGCCAGCAGCTCAACCCAGGGGTACGGGACTGAAGCTTTCTTT.